The 19 T cell receptor beta chains in this list originate from one sample, sequenced in a study of T cell repertoires in cytomegalovirus infection. TCRdb processed the reads anew with MiXCR; each CDR3 protein has one entry. Of about 55,000 distinct CDR3 sequences listed, over 15% are singletons. These receptors are not linked to any known antigen. The specimen comprised CD8+ T cells from cultured PBMCs, sampled from culture after CMV antigen stimulation. Every receptor here comes from a human donor in good health (CMV status not recorded). Some clones in this sample may be carry-over from other donors' samples.

This clonotype was recorded many times. The chain couples TRBV7-8 to TRBJ2-3, with D perhaps TRBD1 (5 bases). Germline V gene lookup returns CDR1 SGHVS and CDR2 FQNEAQ. V dropped 5 bases and J dropped 1 base, with 10 bases sitting between them. The CDR3 has 14 residues. The CDR3 bases are TGTGCCAGCAGCCTCCAGACAGGCACAGATACGCAGTATTTT. Its protein product is CASSLQTGTDTQYF.

The J gene is TRBJ2-2, the V gene TRBV12-3 or TRBV12-4, with 8 bases matching TRBD1. Unmatched junction bases numbered 2, after V lost 4 bases and J lost 4 bases. This CDR3 region has 14 residues. The CDR3 DNA sequence: TGTGCCAGCAGTTCAGGGGGCGGCACCGGGGAGCTGTTTTTT. This translates into CASSSGGGTGELFF.

The CDR3 nucleotides are TGTGCCAGCAGCGCTGGAGGCAACAATCAGCCCCAGCATTTT. Residues: CASSAGGNNQPQHF. The rearrangement joins TRBV9 to TRBJ1-5; D not certain. The CDR3 is made up of 14 amino acids. V lost 3 bases and J 3 bases, leaving 10 bases between the germline ends. Germline CDR1 is SGDLS and CDR2 is YYNGEE. Full variable domain (rest looked up from reference TRBV9 and TRBJ1-5): DSGVTQTPKHLITATGQRVTLRCSPRSGDLSVYWYQQSLDQGLQFLIQYYNGEERAKGNILERFSAQQFPDLHSELNLSSLELGDSALYFCASSAGGNNQPQHFGDGTRLSIL.

This clonotype has only one observation. The chain employs TRBV27 and TRBJ2-3, with 9 bases lining up with TRBD2. The J segment lost 3 bases and the V segment lost 2 bases, leaving 12 bases of the junction unmatched. Germline CDR1 MNHEY, CDR2 SMNVEV (reference sequence). CDR3 length: 18 residues. In nucleotides, the CDR3 is TGTGCCAGCAGTTTACTCAGCGGGGGGACCCAGGGAACAGATACGCAGTATTTT. Its translation is CASSLLSGGTQGTDTQYF.

V is TRBV7-9 and J is TRBJ2-7, with no clear D. Per germline, CDR1 SEHNR and CDR2 FQNEAQ (reference sequence). V was shortened by 5 bases and J by 6 bases, with 14 bases between the two germline ends. The CDR3 loop spans 13 amino acids. Written as DNA, the CDR3 is TGTGCCAGCAGCCCGGCCATCAAGGGCGAGCAGTACTTC. Protein sequence: CASSPAIKGEQYF.

The rearrangement joins TRBV19 to TRBJ1-1, with D unclear. V lost 3 bases, J lost 5 bases, and 10 bases lay in between. In germline, CDR1 is LNHDA, CDR2 SQIVND (reference sequence). CDR3 length: 13 amino acids. Written as DNA, the CDR3 is TGTGCCAGTAGTATGAGTGCCGGGACTGAAGCTTTCTTT. This sequence encodes CASSMSAGTEAFF.

J is TRBJ2-4 and V is TRBV6-2 or TRBV6-3, with D possibly being TRBD1 (6 bases). Germline V gene sequence: CDR1 MNHEY, CDR2 SVGEGT. The CDR3 extends over 14 amino acids. The V end was cut by 5 bases, the J end by 12 bases, with 20 bases between. In DNA, the CDR3 is TGTGCCAGCAGTCCTCGGGACATCGATGACAGTCAGTACTTC. This codes for CASSPRDIDDSQYF.

V and J are TRBV12-3 or TRBV12-4 and TRBJ1-2; 9 bases align to TRBD1. CDR3 length equals 12 residues. The junction had 5 bases not matched to a gene; V was cut back by 7 bases and J by 8 bases. Here the CDR3 DNA reads TGTGCCAGCACTCGGGACAGGGAAGGCTACACCTTC. It yields the protein CASTRDREGYTF.

The CDR3 DNA reads TGTGCCAGCAGTTACCGCGGCCAGCCCTACGAGCAGTACTTC. This encodes CASSYRGQPYEQYF. V usage is TRBV6-2 or TRBV6-3 and J usage is TRBJ2-7; unclear D gene. Germline values: CDR1 MNHEY, CDR2 SVGEGT. V lost 2 bases, J lost 2 bases, and 10 bases lay in between. This CDR3 is 14 amino acids long.

The chain combines TRBV15 with TRBJ1-6; tentatively, D is TRBD1 (5 bases). V was cut by 0 bases and J by 0 bases, with 24 bases left in between. Germline values: CDR1 LNHNV, CDR2 YYDKDF (reference sequence). This CDR3 is built from 22 residues. CDR3: CATSRDFRVSGLMSSYNSPLHF. DNA for the CDR3: TGTGCCACCAGCAGAGATTTTAGGGTTTCGGGACTAATGAGCTCCTATAATTCACCCCTCCACTTT.

The chain is built from TRBV5-1 and TRBJ2-1, with unresolved D. The germline V gene encodes CDR1 SGHRS and CDR2 YFSETQ. Trimming stripped 5 bases from V and 0 bases from J, with 12 bases between. The CDR3 has 15 amino acids. The CDR3 DNA follows: TGCGCCAGCAGACCCCTGCGGAACTCCTACAATGAGCAGTTCTTC. Translating it yields CASRPLRNSYNEQFF.

This clonotype was counted only a few times. The chain couples TRBV28 to TRBJ1-1; D gene ambiguous. Germline V gene data show CDR1 as MDHEN and CDR2 as SYDVKM. Trimming removed 5 bases at V and 0 bases at J, with 19 bases between. CDR3 length equals 17 residues. CDR3: CASSPPSFRAMNTEAFF. CDR3 bases: TGTGCCAGCAGTCCCCCGTCTTTCCGGGCTATGAACACTGAAGCTTTCTTT. The full variable domain, in which reference TRBV28 and TRBJ1-1 provide the parts outside the CDR3, is DVKVTQSSRYLVKRTGEKVFLECVQDMDHENMFWYRQDPGLGLRLIYFSYDVKMKEKGDIPEGYSVSREKKERFSLILESASTNQTSMYLCASSPPSFRAMNTEAFFGQGTRLTVV.

This clonotype was detected a few times. The gene calls are TRBV7-2 and TRBJ1-1; tentatively, D is TRBD1 (5 bases). Deletions cut 1 base from V and 3 bases from J, with 15 bases between. Germline V gives CDR1 SGHTA, CDR2 FQGNSA. This CDR3 region has 16 residues. The CDR3 loop is CASSLETHPRDTEAFF. CDR3 nucleotide sequence: TGTGCCAGCAGCTTAGAGACTCATCCCAGGGACACTGAAGCTTTCTTT.

This clonotype was observed a handful of times. The chain is built from TRBV6-6 and TRBJ2-1; D ambiguous. This CDR3 comprises 14 residues. CDR1 is MNHNY, CDR2 SVGAGI, per germline (reference sequence). Deletions cut 8 bases from V and 2 bases from J, with 13 bases between. CDR3 nucleotide sequence: TGTGCCAGCGATCCACAGAGTCCCTACAATGAGCAGTTCTTC. It specifies CASDPQSPYNEQFF.

This chain links TRBV5-5 with TRBJ2-6; the D gene is possibly TRBD1 (5 bases). Germline-derived CDR1 and CDR2 are SGHKS and YYEKEE (reference sequence). This CDR3 is built from 15 residues. V was cut by 1 base and J by 6 bases, with 11 bases left in between. The CDR3: CASSLRGLEANVLTF. CDR3 bases: TGTGCCAGCAGCTTGAGGGGATTAGAGGCCAACGTCCTGACTTTC.

The chain uses TRBV7-8 and TRBJ1-1; D gene uncertain. Germline V gene lookup returns CDR1 SGHVS and CDR2 FQNEAQ. V lost 1 base and J 7 bases, leaving 13 bases between the germline ends. The CDR3 runs 14 residues. CDR3 nucleotides: TGTGCCAGCAGCTTAGTGGGTCGGCAGCTTGAAGCTTTCTTT. Its translation: CASSLVGRQLEAFF. The variable domain in full, completed from reference TRBV7-8 and TRBJ1-1, reads GAGVSQSPRYKVAKRGQDVALRCDPISGHVSLFWYQQALGQGPEFLTYFQNEAQLDKSGLPSDRFFAERPEGSVSTLKIQRTQQEDSAVYLCASSLVGRQLEAFFGQGTRLTVV.

This clonotype was recorded a few times. The J gene is TRBJ2-1, the V gene TRBV29-1; D gene ambiguous. This CDR3 has 10 residues. Germline CDR1 reads SQVTM; CDR2 reads ANQGSEA. Trimming stripped 7 bases from V and 7 bases from J, with 8 bases between. DNA for the CDR3: TGCAGCGCCGACACGAATGAGCAGTTCTTC. Translated: CSADTNEQFF.

This clonotype was counted ten times or more. The V gene is TRBV27, the J gene TRBJ2-1; D not certain. Germline V lookup: CDR1 MNHEY, CDR2 SMNVEV (reference sequence). The CDR3 has 12 amino acids. Trimming removed 5 bases from V and 4 bases from J, with 6 bases in between. The CDR3: CASSPAYNEQFF. The DNA of the CDR3 is TGTGCCAGCAGTCCCGCTTACAATGAGCAGTTCTTC.

This chain uses TRBV12-3 or TRBV12-4 with TRBJ2-7; D might be TRBD2 (6 bases). Between the trimmed V and J ends, which lost 4 bases and 4 bases, there was a span of 20 bases. The CDR3 extends over 16 amino acids. Here the CDR3 DNA reads TGTGCCAGCAGTTCCCTCAATAGCGGTCCCGCTTACGAGCAGTACTTC. This codes for CASSSLNSGPAYEQYF.